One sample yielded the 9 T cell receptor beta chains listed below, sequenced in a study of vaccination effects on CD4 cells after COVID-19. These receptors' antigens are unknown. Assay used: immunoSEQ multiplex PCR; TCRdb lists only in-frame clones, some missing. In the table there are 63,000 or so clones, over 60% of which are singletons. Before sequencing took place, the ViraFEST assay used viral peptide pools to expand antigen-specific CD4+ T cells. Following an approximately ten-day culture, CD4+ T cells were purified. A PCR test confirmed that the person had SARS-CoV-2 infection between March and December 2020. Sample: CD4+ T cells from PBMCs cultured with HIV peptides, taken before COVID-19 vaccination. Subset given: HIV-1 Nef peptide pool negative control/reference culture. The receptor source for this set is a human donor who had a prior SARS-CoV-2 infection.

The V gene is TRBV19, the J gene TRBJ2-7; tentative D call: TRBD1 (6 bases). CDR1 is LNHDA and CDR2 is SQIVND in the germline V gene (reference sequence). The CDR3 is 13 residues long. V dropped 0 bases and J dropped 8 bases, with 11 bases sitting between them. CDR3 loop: CASSIDAQGKQYF. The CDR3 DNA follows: TGTGCCAGTAGTATAGATGCCCAGGGGAAGCAGTACTTC.

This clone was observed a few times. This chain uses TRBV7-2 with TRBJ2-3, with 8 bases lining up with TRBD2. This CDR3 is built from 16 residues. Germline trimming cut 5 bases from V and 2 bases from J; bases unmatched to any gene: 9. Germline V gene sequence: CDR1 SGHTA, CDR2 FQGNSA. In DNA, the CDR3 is TGTGCCAGCAGCCAAAGAGGCGGGGGGTACACAGATACGCAGTATTTT. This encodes CASSQRGGGYTDTQYF.

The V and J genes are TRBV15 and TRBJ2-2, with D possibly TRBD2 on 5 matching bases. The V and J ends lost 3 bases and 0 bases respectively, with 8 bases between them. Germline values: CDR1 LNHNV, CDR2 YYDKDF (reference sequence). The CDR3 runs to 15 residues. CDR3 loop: CATSRELANTGELFF. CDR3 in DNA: TGTGCCACCAGCAGGGAACTAGCGAACACCGGGGAGCTGTTTTTT.

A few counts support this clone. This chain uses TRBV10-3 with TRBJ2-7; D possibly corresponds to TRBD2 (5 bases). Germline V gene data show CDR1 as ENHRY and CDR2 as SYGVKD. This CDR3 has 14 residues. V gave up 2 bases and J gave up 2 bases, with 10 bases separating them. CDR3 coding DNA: TGTGCCATCAGTGAGCCGGGAACAACCTACGAGCAGTACTTC. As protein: CAISEPGTTYEQYF.

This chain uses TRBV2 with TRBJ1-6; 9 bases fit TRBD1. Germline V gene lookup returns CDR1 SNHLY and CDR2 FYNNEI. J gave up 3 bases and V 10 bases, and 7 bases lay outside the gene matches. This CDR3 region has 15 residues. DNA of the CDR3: TGTGCCAATTCCGGGACAGGGAACTATAATTCACCCCTCCACTTT. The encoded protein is CANSGTGNYNSPLHF.

The CDR3 is CASSLNPDAGQPQHF. The CDR3 bases are TGCGCCAGCAGCCTAAACCCCGATGCAGGTCAGCCCCAGCATTTT. The rearrangement uses TRBV5-1 and TRBJ1-5; no firm D call. Trimming stripped 4 bases from V and 6 bases from J, with 17 bases between. In germline, CDR1 is SGHRS, CDR2 YFSETQ. This CDR3 spans 15 amino acids.

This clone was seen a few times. The CDR3: CASKRGGPLSYEQYF. CDR3 nucleotides: TGTGCCAGCAAGAGAGGGGGCCCCCTCTCCTACGAGCAGTACTTC. This chain links TRBV27 with TRBJ2-7; 7 nucleotides align to TRBD1. The ends lost 7 bases at V and 0 bases at J; junction bases unmatched: 9. CDR1 MNHEY and CDR2 SMNVEV come from the germline V gene (reference sequence). This CDR3 contains 15 residues.

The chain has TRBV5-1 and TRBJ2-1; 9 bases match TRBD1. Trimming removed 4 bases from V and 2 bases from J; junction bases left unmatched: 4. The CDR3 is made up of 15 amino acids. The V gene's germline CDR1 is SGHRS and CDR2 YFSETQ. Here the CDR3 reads CASSPGQGAYNEQFF. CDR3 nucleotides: TGCGCCAGCAGCCCGGGACAGGGCGCCTACAATGAGCAGTTCTTC. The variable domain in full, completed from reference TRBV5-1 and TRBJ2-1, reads KAGVTQTPRYLIKTRGQQVTLSCSPISGHRSVSWYQQTPGQGLQFLFEYFSETQRNKGNFPGRFSGRQFSNSRSEMNVSTLELGDSALYLCASSPGQGAYNEQFFGPGTRLTVL.

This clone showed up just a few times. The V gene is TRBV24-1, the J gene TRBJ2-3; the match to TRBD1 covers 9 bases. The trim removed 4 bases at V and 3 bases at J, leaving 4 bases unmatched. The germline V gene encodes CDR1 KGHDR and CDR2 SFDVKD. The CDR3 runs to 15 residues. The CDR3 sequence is CATSETGQGTDTQYF. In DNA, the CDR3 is TGTGCCACCAGTGAGACTGGACAGGGGACAGATACGCAGTATTTT.